This T cell receptor beta chain was recovered during a study of beta chain features in type 1 diabetes. Whole-study findings and limits: Healthy donors had naive, central memory and Treg TCRB repertoires that appeared less similar than those seen among patients.

The entirety of the isolated RNA underwent reverse transcription, so expressed TCRB transcripts were sequenced. Some clones are missing from TCRdb's copy, which holds only in-frame ones; the method was immunoSEQ multiplex PCR. The profile shows 350,000 or so clones, around a fifth of them singletons. Markers CD45RO/CCR7/CD25/CD127/CD95/CD27 served to sort CD4+ naive, central memory, regulatory and stem cell-like memory cells. Comments on this clone: Its antigen remains unknown.

The V gene end was trimmed by 3 bases and the J gene end by 0 bases; junction bases not matched to a gene: 2. Germline V gene sequence: CDR1 SGHNT, CDR2 YYREEE (reference sequence). The CDR3 has 16 amino acids. Specimen: naive CD4+ T cells from blood. This receptor was obtained from a woman between 18 and 29 years old in good health. This sequence joins TRBV5-4 and TRBJ2-6; 8 bases agree with TRBD1. Written as DNA, the CDR3 is TGTGCCAGCAGCTCGGGACAGGCCTCTGGGGCCAACGTCCTGACTTTC. It translates to CASSSGQASGANVLTF.